This entry features one T cell receptor beta chain sequence. PCR employed 60 Vbeta and 13 Jbeta primers. The method was immunoSEQ multiplex PCR; TCRdb's version includes in-frame clones alone and lacks a portion of them. The data hold roughly 6,200 clones, with roughly half observed a single time. Germline V CDR1 and CDR2: GTSNPN, SVGIG (reference sequence). J gave up 1 base and V 0 bases, and 13 bases lay outside the gene matches. The CDR3 consists of 19 residues. The source of the sample is a study of cytomegalovirus exposure and HLA in healthy donors. This chain connects TRBV30 to TRBJ2-3, with 10 positions matching TRBD2. This clonotype was obtained from a man aged 25-45 years in good health and CMV-seropositive. The material sequenced was PBMCs. The CDR3 coding sequence is TGTGCCTGGAGTGTGGAGTTTAGAATGAGCGGGGGGGGCACAGATACGCAGTATTTT. It is translated as CAWSVEFRMSGGGTDTQYF.